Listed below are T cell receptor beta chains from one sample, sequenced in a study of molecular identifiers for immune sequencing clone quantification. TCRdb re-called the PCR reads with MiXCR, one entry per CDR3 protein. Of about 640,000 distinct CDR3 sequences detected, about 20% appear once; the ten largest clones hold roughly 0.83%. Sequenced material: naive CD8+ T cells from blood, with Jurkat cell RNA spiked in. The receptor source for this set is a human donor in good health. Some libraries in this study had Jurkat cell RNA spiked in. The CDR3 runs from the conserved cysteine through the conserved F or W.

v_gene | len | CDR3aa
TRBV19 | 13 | CASSIAGDNEQFF
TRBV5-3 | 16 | CASSLAGTGRRNEQLF
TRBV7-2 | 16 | CASSLVRADYQETQYF
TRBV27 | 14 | CASSLFPGTYEQYF
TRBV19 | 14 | CASSSAGLAYEQYF
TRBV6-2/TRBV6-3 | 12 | CASSYVRGEAFF
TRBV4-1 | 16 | CASSLLGGAVTDTQYF
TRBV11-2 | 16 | CASSLSAGGYEGGYTF
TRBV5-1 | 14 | CASSSVGTNTEAFF
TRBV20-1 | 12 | CSASPAGGEQFF
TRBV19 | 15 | CASSISGQGWTEAFF
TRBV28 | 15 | CASSTLMTVSGGYTF
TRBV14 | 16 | CACSQSTSGRMETQYF
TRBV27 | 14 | CASSFGSAREKLFF
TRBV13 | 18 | CASSLSGGVGFLNTEAFF
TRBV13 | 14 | CASSLGQGGRTAFF
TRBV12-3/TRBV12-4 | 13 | CASSLVINDEAFF
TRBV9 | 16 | CASSVGSSGVQETQYF
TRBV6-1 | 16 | CASSESRGALRYEQYF
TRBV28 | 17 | CASSRRQSGRALDTQYF
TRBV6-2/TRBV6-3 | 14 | CASRAGVRRDTQYF
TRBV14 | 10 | CASKREKLFF
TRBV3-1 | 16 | CASSQDVPLGARGKFF
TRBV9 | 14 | CASSVGKGGFEQYF
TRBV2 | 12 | CATTGGEETQYF
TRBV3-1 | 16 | CASSRSGGYANYGYTF
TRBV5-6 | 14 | CASSQGQGFDEQYF
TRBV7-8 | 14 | CASSHKVPYNEQFF
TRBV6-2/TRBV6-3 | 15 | CASSYGLASYNEQFF